This is a list of T cell receptor beta chains from one sample in a study of naive and memory T cell subsets. MiXCR was run by TCRdb on the UMI-ligation and nested PCR reads, yielding one entry per CDR3 protein. This table holds some 30,000 distinct CDR3 sequences, approximately 17% found once. The sample consisted of effector memory CD4+ T cells from blood. These receptors originate from a human donor in good health. CDR3s leave out the opening cysteine and the closing phenylalanine or tryptophan. The order of the fields is V gene, J gene, CDR3 protein.

>TRBV18|TRBJ2-7
ASSPTGFSSYEQY
>TRBV2|TRBJ2-3
ASSTSEITQY
>TRBV6-5|TRBJ2-1
ASSPGLAGYNEQF
>TRBV19|TRBJ1-1
ASSTPRGASTEAF
>TRBV5-1|TRBJ2-2
ASSSGLAGGPGELF
>TRBV11-2|TRBJ1-1
ASSLTMGIKNTEAF
>TRBV11-3|TRBJ2-3
ASSSPTLAGFTDTQY
>TRBV25-1|TRBJ2-2
ASRGIGQANTGELF
>TRBV5-1|TRBJ2-1
ASSIVLAGGVNEQF
>TRBV5-1|TRBJ2-1
ASSFQLAGDFNEQF
>TRBV28|TRBJ1-4
ASRGGGKVEKLF
>TRBV7-2|TRBJ2-7
ASSLGAAGKIQQY
>TRBV7-9|TRBJ1-1
ASRRQGGAAF
>TRBV30|TRBJ1-1
AWSVPPYGEAF
>TRBV6-4|TRBJ2-1
ASSESMSGGSYNEQF
>TRBV5-1|TRBJ2-3
ASSSLSPLIGLAGDRWTDTQY
>TRBV2|TRBJ1-2
ASSETVQNYGYT
>TRBV29-1|TRBJ2-1
SAGGQSSYNEQF
>TRBV10-3|TRBJ2-1
AISSLSSYNEQF
>TRBV21-1|TRBJ1-1
ASSKVGGGRDRAF
>TRBV5-6|TRBJ1-4
ASSFRATGDEKLF
>TRBV20-1|TRBJ1-1
SARGGFSTAF
>TRBV29-1|TRBJ2-4
SAGQGGGTKNIQY
>TRBV7-8|TRBJ1-1
ASSRMESTEAF
>TRBV20-1|TRBJ2-5
SASLDSGIVTQY
>TRBV28|TRBJ1-5
ASSLLVRGKRLGNQPQH
>TRBV2|TRBJ2-1
ASETGMNEQF
>TRBV3-1|TRBJ2-7
ASSQTALGRQY
>TRBV29-1|TRBJ2-1
SVEDPSGTPEQF
>TRBV7-9|TRBJ2-7
ASSLLRTGAEQY
>TRBV28|TRBJ1-6
ASSLNSRNSPLH
>TRBV6-1|TRBJ2-3
ASSERGITDTQY
>TRBV30|TRBJ2-7
AWSLRDYVRREQY
>TRBV20-1|TRBJ2-7
SGAGELYEQY
>TRBV12-3/TRBV12-4|TRBJ1-2
ASSLRDRGYGYT
>TRBV27|TRBJ1-2
ASAPDLGYGYT
>TRBV20-1|TRBJ1-1
SALYEGRTEAF
>TRBV6-5|TRBJ2-7
ASSWSGRRYEQY
>TRBV5-1|TRBJ2-1
ASRVTLYNEQF
>TRBV20-1|TRBJ2-1
SAPAWDGEQF
>TRBV2|TRBJ2-7
ASRTQGAGYEQY
>TRBV6-2/TRBV6-3|TRBJ2-1
ASQTAAAGEQF
>TRBV5-6|TRBJ2-1
ASSRYLAEPYNEQF
>TRBV7-9|TRBJ2-3
ASSLGTNTDTQY
>TRBV29-1|TRBJ2-3
SASGEGARDTQY
>TRBV20-1|TRBJ1-2
SARVQLFYGYT
>TRBV27|TRBJ2-5
ASSGREETQY
>TRBV6-6|TRBJ2-5
ASSRTAQQETQY
>TRBV5-1|TRBJ1-5
ASSLGTGGYSNQPQH
>TRBV20-1|TRBJ2-7
SAREPIAGVNEQY
>TRBV28|TRBJ2-1
ASSRWTIYNEQF
>TRBV5-6|TRBJ2-1
ASSLRGRGNNEQF
>TRBV20-1|TRBJ1-1
SARVWTPNTEAF
>TRBV3-1|TRBJ2-5
ASSQVMTETQY
>TRBV27|TRBJ2-7
ASSSIGAGTRRYEQY